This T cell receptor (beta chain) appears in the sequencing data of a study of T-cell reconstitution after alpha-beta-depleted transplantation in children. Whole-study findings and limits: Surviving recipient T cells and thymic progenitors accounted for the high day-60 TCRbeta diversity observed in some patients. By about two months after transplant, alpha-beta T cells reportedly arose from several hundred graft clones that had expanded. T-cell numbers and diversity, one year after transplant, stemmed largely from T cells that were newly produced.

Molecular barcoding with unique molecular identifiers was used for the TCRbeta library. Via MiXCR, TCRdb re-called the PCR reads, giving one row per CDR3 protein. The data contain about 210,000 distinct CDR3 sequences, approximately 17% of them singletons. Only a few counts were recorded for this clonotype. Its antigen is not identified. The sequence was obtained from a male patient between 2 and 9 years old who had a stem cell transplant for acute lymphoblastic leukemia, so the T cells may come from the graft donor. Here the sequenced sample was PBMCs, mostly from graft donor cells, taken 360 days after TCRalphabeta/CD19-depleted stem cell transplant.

CDR3: CASSRPGGEAFF. The CDR3 DNA reads as TGTGCCAGCAGTAGACCCGGCGGTGAAGCTTTCTTT. The chain has TRBV6-2 or TRBV6-3 and TRBJ1-1; D is unresolved. Trimming removed 5 bases at V and 7 bases at J, with 11 bases between. CDR1 is MNHEY, CDR2 SVGEGT, per germline. CDR3 length equals 12 residues.